This TCR beta chain was sequenced for a study of molecular identifiers for immune sequencing clone quantification. Findings and limits, study-wide: Among about 1 million naive cells, as was reported, spiked Jurkat TCR RNA from one cell was detectable. Clones that exceeded 20 RNA copies held over 97% of effector molecules, yet under 1% in naive cells.

Via MiXCR, TCRdb re-called the PCR reads, giving one row per CDR3 protein. The table includes about 640,000 distinct CDR3 sequences, nearly 20% detected once. This clonotype was counted a few times. What it binds is unknown. In germline, CDR1 is LGHNA, CDR2 YSLEER. The V and J ends lost 4 bases and 3 bases respectively, with 16 bases between them. The CDR3 contains 15 residues. When naive CD8 T cells were sorted, they were gated as CD8+CD4-CCR7+CD45RA+. The sequenced sample was naive CD8+ T cells from blood, with Jurkat cell RNA spiked in. Subset noted: FACS-sorted CD8+CD4-CCR7+CD45RA+ naive T cells. This rearrangement joins TRBV4-3 to TRBJ2-7, with D possibly matching TRBD2 (5 bases). This clonotype was obtained from a human donor in good health. Some libraries in this study had Jurkat cell RNA spiked in. CDR3 region: CASSLIRAEHYEQYF. Here the CDR3 DNA reads TGCGCCAGCAGCCTTATACGAGCGGAACACTACGAGCAGTACTTC.